The 21 T cell receptor beta chains listed next were all sequenced from one sample in a study of blood T cell repertoires in COVID-19. The protocol was immunoSEQ multiplex PCR, while the TCRdb copy is restricted to in-frame clones and leaves out a portion. The top ten hold roughly 8.1% of the sample, which has over 13,000 clones, roughly 88% seen once. The sample consisted of peripheral blood. These receptors were taken from a human donor in a cohort sampled during active COVID-19.

This clone was counted once. The rearrangement uses TRBV5-8 and TRBJ1-2, with TRBD1 as a possible D gene (5 bases). This CDR3 region has 13 residues. V was shortened by 4 bases and J by 9 bases, with 16 bases between the two germline ends. Germline loops: CDR1 SGHTS, CDR2 YDEGEE. CDR3 nucleotide sequence: TGTGCCAGCAGCGCCTGGGGCGGCGACAGCTACACCTTC. Protein product: CASSAWGGDSYTF.

This sequence joins TRBV27 and TRBJ2-2; 15 bases map to TRBD2. In germline, CDR1 is MNHEY, CDR2 SMNVEV (reference sequence). With 6 bases clipped from V and 7 bases from J, the junction kept 15 bases outside the gene matches. The CDR3 consists of 19 residues. CDR3 coding DNA: TGTGCCAGCAGGCAAACCACGGGACTAGCGGGAGGAGTCGTCGGGGAGCTGTTTTTT. This encodes CASRQTTGLAGGVVGELFF.

This clone appeared once. The gene calls are TRBV18 and TRBJ2-5; TRBD2 matches at 8 bases. Germline loops: CDR1 KGHSH, CDR2 LQKENI. J lost 4 bases, V lost 5 bases, and 6 bases had no gene match. CDR3 length equals 14 residues. Here the CDR3 DNA reads TGTGCCAGCTCAACAACTAGCGGCGGAGAGACCCAGTACTTC. Protein: CASSTTSGGETQYF.

The rearrangement uses TRBV15 and TRBJ2-5, with 10 bases aligning to TRBD1. The germline V gene encodes CDR1 LNHNV and CDR2 YYDKDF (reference sequence). This CDR3 comprises 16 residues. Trimming cost V 0 bases and J 5 bases; bases outside gene matches: 6. CDR3 sequence (DNA): TGTGCCACCAGCAGAGATCCCGGACAGGGGGATGAGACCCAGTACTTC. This gives the protein CATSRDPGQGDETQYF. The full variable domain, with the rest looked up from reference TRBV15 and TRBJ2-5, is DAMVIQNPRYQVTQFGKPVTLSCSQTLNHNVMYWYQQKSSQAPKLLFHYYDKDFNNEADTPDNFQSRRPNTSFCFLDIRSPGLGDTAMYLCATSRDPGQGDETQYFGPGTRLLVL.

The chain has TRBV6-2 or TRBV6-3 and TRBJ1-2, with D unclear. From germline, CDR1 is MNHEY and CDR2 SVGEGT. V lost 5 bases to trimming and J lost 4 bases, with 11 bases between them. CDR3 length: 13 residues. CDR3 sequence (DNA): TGTGCCAGCAGTGTTTACAGTGGCTATGGCTACACCTTC. This gives the protein CASSVYSGYGYTF.

The chain combines TRBV3-1 (or the pseudogene TRBV3-2) with TRBJ1-6, with D perhaps TRBD1 (5 bases). The V end was cut by 0 bases, the J end by 0 bases, with 18 bases between. This CDR3 comprises 20 residues. Germline assignment: CDR1 LGHDT and CDR2 YNNKEL (reference sequence). The CDR3 sequence: CASSQEELRGTSSYNSPLHF. DNA for the CDR3: TGTGCCAGCAGCCAAGAGGAGTTAAGGGGCACGAGCTCCTATAATTCACCCCTCCACTTT.

DNA of the CDR3: TGTGCCAGCAGCCCTAGGACTAGCGGGGGGAGTAGAAATGAGCAGTTCTTC. This sequence encodes CASSPRTSGGSRNEQFF. The chain employs TRBV7-2 and TRBJ2-1; 14 nucleotides match TRBD2. The V gene end was trimmed by 5 bases and the J gene end by 7 bases; junction bases not matched to a gene: 10. Germline CDR1 is SGHTA and CDR2 is FQGNSA. The CDR3 has 17 amino acids.

The V call is TRBV11-2, the J call TRBJ2-1; TRBD2 aligns across 9 bases. Looked up from germline, CDR1 is SGHAT and CDR2 is FQNNGV. There are 16 residues in the CDR3. V was clipped by 2 bases and J by 7 bases; unmatched bases: 9. The CDR3 sequence: CASSLRSNSGSNEQFF. CDR3 sequence (DNA): TGTGCCAGCAGCTTAAGGTCGAATAGCGGGAGTAATGAGCAGTTCTTC. Based on the CDR3 plus reference TRBV11-2 and TRBJ2-1, the full variable domain is EAGVAQSPRYKIIEKRQSVAFWCNPISGHATLYWYQQILGQGPKLLIQFQNNGVVDDSQLPKDRFSAERLKGVDSTLKIQPAKLEDSAVYLCASSLRSNSGSNEQFFGPGTRLTVL.

This sequence joins TRBV6-1 and TRBJ1-4; no firm D call. This CDR3 has 17 amino acids. CDR1 and CDR2 from the germline V gene are MNHNS and SASEGT. With 4 bases removed from V and 4 bases from J, the gap between germline ends came to 19 bases. The CDR3 region is CASSAVALSENNEKLFF. The CDR3, as DNA: TGTGCCAGCAGTGCCGTTGCTTTGTCGGAGAATAATGAAAAACTGTTTTTT.

The gene calls are TRBV7-3 and TRBJ2-3; tentatively, D is TRBD2 (5 bases). CDR3 size: 13 residues. The germline V gene encodes CDR1 SGHTA and CDR2 FQGTGA. V was clipped by 4 bases and J by 8 bases, with 13 bases between them. In nucleotides, the CDR3 is TGTGCCAGCAGCTCGACGGGATTAGGTACGCAGTATTTT. It translates to CASSSTGLGTQYF. Full variable domain (rest looked up from reference TRBV7-3 and TRBJ2-3): GAGVSQTPSNKVTEKGKYVELRCDPISGHTALYWYRQSLGQGPEFLIYFQGTGAADDSGLPNDRFFAVRPEGSVSTLKIQRTERGDSAVYLCASSSTGLGTQYFGPGTRLTVL.

The chain is built from TRBV9 and TRBJ2-3, with D maybe TRBD1 (6 bases). This CDR3 has 15 amino acids. V dropped 5 bases and J dropped 0 bases, with 13 bases sitting between them. In germline, CDR1 is SGDLS, CDR2 YYNGEE. The CDR3 protein is CASSRSGTSTDTQYF. In DNA, the CDR3 is TGTGCCAGCAGTCGTTCCGGGACAAGCACAGATACGCAGTATTTT.

This chain joins TRBV21-1 and TRBJ2-7; the table's D call, TRBD2, was not checked against the DNA. TRBV21-1 is marked as a pseudogene. There are 17 residues in the CDR3. The CDR3 sequence is CASSKATSGRLSYEQYF. CDR3 nucleotide sequence: TGTGCCAGCAGCAAAGCGACTAGCGGGAGACTTTCCTACGAGCAGTACTTC.

The gene calls are TRBV28 and TRBJ2-5; the D gene is possibly TRBD2 (6 bases). V gave up 7 bases and J gave up 1 base, with 10 bases separating them. Germline CDR1 is MDHEN and CDR2 is SYDVKM. The CDR3 has 13 residues. The CDR3 protein is CASNWRVQETQYF. For the CDR3, the DNA is TGTGCCAGCAATTGGAGGGTCCAAGAGACCCAGTACTTC.

This clone was seen a handful of times. The chain has TRBV2 and TRBJ2-7, with 9 bases matching TRBD1. CDR1 is SNHLY and CDR2 is FYNNEI in the germline V gene. V was clipped by 4 bases and J by 2 bases; unmatched bases: 6. The CDR3 is 15 amino acids. As DNA, the CDR3 is TGTGCCAGCAGTGTATCAGGGACAGGGCCCTACGAGCAGTACTTC. Its protein product is CASSVSGTGPYEQYF. The whole variable domain, filled in from reference TRBV2 and TRBJ2-7, reads EPEVTQTPSHQVTQMGQEVILRCVPISNHLYFYWYRQILGQKVEFLVSFYNNEISEKSEIFDDQFSVERPDGSNFTLKIRSTKLEDSAMYFCASSVSGTGPYEQYFGPGTRLTVT.

The chain is built from TRBV9 and TRBJ2-1; 7 bases are a match to TRBD2. Germline V gives CDR1 SGDLS, CDR2 YYNGEE. The CDR3 length is 15 residues. Germline trimming cut 3 bases from V and 4 bases from J; bases unmatched to any gene: 7. The CDR3 DNA reads as TGTGCCAGCAGCGCCGGGGCTAGCGGATACAATGAGCAGTTCTTC. It encodes CASSAGASGYNEQFF.

The V and J genes are TRBV5-8 and TRBJ2-7, with TRBD2 matching over 9 bases. The CDR3 is made up of 16 amino acids. The ends lost 4 bases at V and 0 bases at J; junction bases unmatched: 8. Per the germline V gene, CDR1 is SGHTS and CDR2 is YDEGEE. This CDR3 reads CASSSSPGLASYEQYF. CDR3 sequence (DNA): TGTGCCAGCAGCAGCAGCCCGGGACTAGCCTCCTACGAGCAGTACTTC.

As regards this clone: Distinct nucleotide sequences in the sample also encode this CDR3. J is TRBJ1-2 and V is TRBV6-5; 10 bases align to TRBD1. The CDR3 covers 14 residues. Trimming took 3 bases from V and 8 from J; bases not matched to a gene: 6. Germline CDR1 reads MNHEY; CDR2 reads SVGAGI. CDR3 sequence reads: CASSYSTGGYGYTF. CDR3 DNA sequence: TGTGCCAGCAGTTATTCGACAGGGGGCTACGGCTACACCTTC.

V and J are TRBV27 and TRBJ2-3, with D possibly TRBD1 on 6 matching bases. The V end lost 4 bases, the J end lost 3 bases, and 14 bases lay between the germline ends. This CDR3 region has 15 residues. CDR1 is MNHEY, CDR2 SMNVEV, per germline (reference sequence). CDR3 protein: CASSSRQDRTDTQYF. The DNA for the CDR3 is TGTGCCAGCAGTTCTCGACAGGATCGAACAGATACGCAGTATTTT.

The genes are TRBV7-9 and TRBJ2-1; D might be TRBD2 (6 bases). The CDR3 contains 16 residues. V was pared by 2 bases and J by 7 bases, with 18 bases between. Germline CDR1 is SEHNR and CDR2 is FQNEAQ (reference sequence). CDR3 protein: CASSLYRSGGGNEQFF. DNA for the CDR3: TGTGCCAGCAGCTTATATAGGTCCGGTGGGGGGAATGAGCAGTTCTTC.

As to this clone: At one of its ends the junction is not consistent with the germline gene, which may arise from a read error. V is TRBV11-2 and J is TRBJ2-1, with D hard to call. The CDR3 is 14 residues long. CDR1 and CDR2 from the germline V gene are SGHAT and FQNNGV. The CDR3 is CASSLAVVYSEQFF. CDR3 sequence (DNA): TGTGCCAGCAGCTTAGCAGTCGTCTACAGTGAGCAGTTCTTC. Full variable domain (outside the CDR3, taken from reference TRBV11-2 and TRBJ2-1): EAGVAQSPRYKIIEKRQSVAFWCNPISGHATLYWYQQILGQGPKLLIQFQNNGVVDDSQLPKDRFSAERLKGVDSTLKIQPAKLEDSAVYLCASSLAVVYSEQFFGPGTRLTVL.

This sequence joins TRBV27 and TRBJ2-3; 9 bases align to TRBD2. This CDR3 has 16 residues. J lost 6 bases, V lost 5 bases, and 12 bases had no gene match. Germline lookup yields CDR1 MNHEY and CDR2 SMNVEV (reference sequence). The CDR3 protein is CASSRLAEIPADTQYF. The CDR3 DNA reads TGTGCCAGCAGTCGACTAGCGGAGATCCCCGCGGATACGCAGTATTTT.